One TCR beta chain is described in this entry. Antigen unknown. This sample was taken from a study of T cell repertoires in cytomegalovirus infection. Using its own MiXCR run on the reads, TCRdb lists one record per CDR3 protein. The sample shows 500,000 or so distinct CDR3 sequences, 16% of them seen only once. Study-wide findings and caveats: Cumulative public TCR beta family frequency identified CMV carriers with the relevant HLA.

Input material: CD8+ T cells from PBMCs. The sequence was collected from a human donor in good health (CMV status not recorded). Some clones in this sample may be carry-over from other donors' samples.

The CDR3 nucleotides read TGTGCCAGCAGCGTATCCCGCAAGGGACAGGGGAACACCGGGGAGCTGTTTTTT. Protein: CASSVSRKGQGNTGELFF. The chain links TRBV9 to TRBJ2-2, with 9 nucleotides matching TRBD1. The CDR3 totals 18 residues. The germline V gene has CDR1 SGDLS and CDR2 YYNGEE. V shed 1 base, J shed 1 base, and the junction held 8 bases outside the gene matches.